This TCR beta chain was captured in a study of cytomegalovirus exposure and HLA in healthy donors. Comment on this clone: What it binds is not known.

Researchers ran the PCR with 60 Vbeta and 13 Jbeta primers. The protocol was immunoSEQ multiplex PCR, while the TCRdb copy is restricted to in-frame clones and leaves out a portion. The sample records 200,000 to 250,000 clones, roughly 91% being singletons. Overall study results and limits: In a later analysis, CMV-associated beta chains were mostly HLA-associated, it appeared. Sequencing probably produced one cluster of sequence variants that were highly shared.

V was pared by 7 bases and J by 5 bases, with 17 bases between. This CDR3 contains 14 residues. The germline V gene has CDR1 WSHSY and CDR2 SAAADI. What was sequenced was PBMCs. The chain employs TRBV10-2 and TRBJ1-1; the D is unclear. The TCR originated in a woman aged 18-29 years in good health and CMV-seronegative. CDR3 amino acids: CASTAGRSLTEAFF. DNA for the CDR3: TGCGCCAGCACCGCGGGCAGGAGCCTGACTGAAGCTTTCTTT.